These 20 T cell receptor beta chains were sequenced from one sample in a study of blood T cells in healthy people across ages. It was with a sample-barcoded 5' primer and a J-beta primer mix that a second PCR of about 6 to 12 cycles was run. A single record per CDR3 protein comes from TCRdb applying MiXCR to the 5' RACE reads. The sample has 800,000 to 950,000 distinct CDR3 sequences; 35% to 40% are singletons. Sequenced: blood. These receptors all stem from a man younger than 35 in good health.

This clonotype showed up just a few times. The chain uses TRBV28 and TRBJ1-6; D is unclear. The CDR3 is made up of 15 amino acids. Trimming removed 6 bases at V and 6 bases at J, with 15 bases between. Per the germline V gene, CDR1 is MDHEN and CDR2 is SYDVKM. CDR3 residues: CASRHRDRINSPLHF. CDR3 nucleotide sequence: TGTGCCAGCAGGCATCGTGACCGAATTAATTCACCCCTCCACTTT.

On this clonotype itself: One end of the junction fails to match germline, which may point to a read error. The chain is built from TRBV27 and TRBJ1-1; D ambiguous. Looked up from germline, CDR1 is MNHEY and CDR2 is SMNVEV (reference sequence). The length of the CDR3 is 13 residues. Here the CDR3 DNA reads TGTGCCACCATGAGGGAGGGAAACACTGAAGATTTCTTT. Translation: CATMREGNTEDFF.

This chain's CDR3 is CASSSYTGRGYGYTF. The CDR3 nucleotides are TGTGCCAGCAGCTCATACACAGGGCGCGGCTATGGCTACACCTTC. This chain connects TRBV5-6 to TRBJ1-2; D is possibly TRBD1 (6 bases). The ends were cut back, 3 bases at V and 4 bases at J, with 16 bases in the middle. Germline V CDR1 and CDR2: SGHDT, YYEEEE. The CDR3 contains 15 residues. Based on the CDR3 plus reference TRBV5-6 and TRBJ1-2, the full variable domain is DAGVTQSPTHLIKTRGQQVTLRCSPKSGHDTVSWYQQALGQGPQFIFQYYEEEERQRGNFPDRFSGHQFPNYSSELNVNALLLGDSALYLCASSSYTGRGYGYTFGSGTRLTVV.

The chain carries TRBV20-1 and TRBJ2-5; 7 bases agree with TRBD2. CDR1 is DFQATT, CDR2 SNEGSKA, per germline (reference sequence). J gave up 11 bases and V 3 bases, and 15 bases lay outside the gene matches. The CDR3 covers 14 residues. CDR3: CSASLSSGPNEQYF. The CDR3 DNA is TGCAGTGCTAGTCTCTCTAGCGGACCCAATGAGCAGTACTTC.

This clonotype was found many times. The chain employs TRBV12-3 or TRBV12-4 and TRBJ2-7; D may match TRBD1 or TRBD2 (6 bases each). The CDR3 totals 14 residues. V lost 4 bases to trimming and J lost 2 bases, with 12 bases between them. CDR3 bases: TGTGCCAGCAGTTCGAGGGGGGTTACCTACGAGCAGTACTTC. Translation gives CASSSRGVTYEQYF.

Worth noting for this clonotype: A single base separates this from a much larger clone, so it may be a read error. The rearrangement uses TRBV7-3 and TRBJ1-5; D perhaps matches TRBD1 (6 bases). Germline CDR1 and CDR2: SGHTA and FQGTGA. The CDR3 loop spans 15 amino acids. The CDR3 region has the DNA TGTACCAGCGGCGGACAGACCGTTAGCAATCAGCCCCAGCATTTT. It codes for CTSGGQTVSNQPQHF.

This clonotype appeared a few times. The chain couples TRBV20-1 to TRBJ2-1; 8 bases match TRBD2. The length of the CDR3 is 15 residues. V trimming: 1 base; J trimming: 7 bases; junction bases outside the gene matches: 9. CDR1 and CDR2 from the germline V gene are DFQATT and SNEGSKA (reference sequence). Here the CDR3 reads CSARGLSGGTNEQFF. CDR3 nucleotides: TGCAGTGCTAGAGGACTCAGCGGGGGAACTAATGAGCAGTTCTTC.

The V call is TRBV9, the J call TRBJ1-1; a possible D gene is TRBD1 (6 bases). CDR1 is SGDLS, CDR2 YYNGEE, per germline. The germline V and J ends were trimmed by 7 bases and 4 bases, with 17 bases remaining between them. This CDR3 is built from 14 residues. The CDR3 bases are TGTGCCAGCCAACCTCCCCAGGGGAGCACTGAAGCTTTCTTT. Protein product: CASQPPQGSTEAFF.

Turning to this clonotype: A clone one base away is much larger, so this may be a read error. The CDR3 reads CSSMLSTAYNEQFF. CDR3 coding DNA: TGTTCCAGCATGCTCAGTACAGCATACAATGAGCAGTTCTTC. This chain connects TRBV12-3 or TRBV12-4 to TRBJ2-1; D unresolved. The CDR3 contains 14 residues.

This clonotype showed up just a few times. The rearrangement uses TRBV20-1 and TRBJ1-2, with TRBD1 matching over 7 bases. This CDR3 has 13 residues. Germline CDR1 and CDR2: DFQATT and SNEGSKA (reference sequence). Germline trimming cut 5 bases from V and 5 bases from J; bases unmatched to any gene: 8. The CDR3 protein is CSAPDRAQYGYTF. The CDR3 DNA follows: TGCAGTGCTCCCGACAGGGCACAATATGGCTACACCTTC.

Comments on this clonotype: This may stem from a read error, because a much larger clone lies one nucleotide away. The rearrangement joins TRBV5-1 to TRBJ1-5; no reliable D call. V was pared by 4 bases and J by 3 bases, with 8 bases between. Germline V gene data show CDR1 as SGHRS and CDR2 as YFSETQ. This CDR3 region has 13 residues. CDR3 region: CASSPEDNQPQHF. CDR3 nucleotide sequence: TGCGCCAGCAGCCCGGAGGACAATCAGCCCCAGCATTTT.

This clonotype was seen repeatedly, ten times or more. This chain links TRBV20-1 with TRBJ2-1; 11 bases align to TRBD2. The CDR3 covers 16 residues. Looked up from germline, CDR1 is DFQATT and CDR2 is SNEGSKA (reference sequence). Trimming removed 6 bases from V and 3 bases from J; junction bases left unmatched: 10. The CDR3 is CSAQDRGLAVYNEQFF. In DNA form, the CDR3 reads TGCAGTGCCCAGGACAGGGGACTAGCGGTCTACAATGAGCAGTTCTTC.

In this sample, this clonotype turned up many times. This chain joins TRBV12-3 or TRBV12-4 and TRBJ2-5; D is possibly TRBD1 (5 bases). Trimming removed 7 bases at V and 2 bases at J, with 11 bases between. The CDR3 sequence is 13 residues long. CDR3 nucleotide sequence: TGTGCCAGCATGGGCCAGGGACAAGAGACCCAGTACTTC. It translates to CASMGQGQETQYF.

This clonotype turned up a few times. The CDR3 reads CSARVPGTDIQYF. Here the CDR3 DNA reads TGCAGTGCTAGAGTCCCGGGGACGGACATTCAGTACTTC. The rearrangement uses TRBV20-1 and TRBJ2-4; D assignment may be TRBD1 or TRBD2 (5 bases each). V dropped 1 base and J dropped 8 bases, with 12 bases sitting between them. Looked up from germline, CDR1 is DFQATT and CDR2 is SNEGSKA (reference sequence). The CDR3 runs to 13 residues.

The gene calls are TRBV7-9 and TRBJ1-1; D call uncertain. Germline V gene sequence: CDR1 SEHNR, CDR2 FQNEAQ (reference sequence). The ends were cut back, 2 bases at V and 0 bases at J, with 10 bases in the middle. The CDR3 totals 15 residues. This CDR3 reads CASSLSVGVNTEAFF. CDR3 DNA sequence: TGTGCCAGCAGCTTATCAGTGGGCGTGAACACTGAAGCTTTCTTT.

In its sample, this clonotype was seen many times. The junction shows a germline mismatch at one end, possibly a read error. The rearrangement links TRBV7-2 to TRBJ2-1; no definite D call. The germline V gene has CDR1 SGHTA and CDR2 FQGNSA. This CDR3 has 11 amino acids. DNA for the CDR3: TGCGCCAGCAGCTTTAGCAATGAGCAGTTCTTC. This codes for CASSFSNEQFF.

This clonotype was observed many times. The chain combines TRBV14 with TRBJ2-3; unclear D gene. CDR1 SGHDN and CDR2 FVKESK come from the germline V gene. V was pared by 4 bases and J by 3 bases, with 8 bases between. The CDR3 totals 13 residues. The CDR3 is CASSLFRTDTQYF. CDR3 DNA sequence: TGTGCCAGCAGCCTTTTCAGGACAGATACGCAGTATTTT.

The rearrangement links TRBV9 to TRBJ2-1; 7 positions agree with TRBD1. Germline CDR1 reads SGDLS; CDR2 reads YYNGEE. The J segment lost 13 bases and the V segment lost 4 bases, leaving 20 bases of the junction unmatched. There are 16 residues in the CDR3. This CDR3 reads CASSPRDSSRKETQFF. In DNA form, the CDR3 reads TGTGCCAGCAGCCCCCGGGACAGTTCCAGAAAAGAGACCCAGTTCTTC. The variable domain in full, with the rest retrieved from reference TRBV9 and TRBJ2-1, is DSGVTQTPKHLITATGQRVTLRCSPRSGDLSVYWYQQSLDQGLQFLIQYYNGEERAKGNILERFSAQQFPDLHSELNLSSLELGDSALYFCASSPRDSSRKETQFFGPGTRLTVL.

Of note for this clonotype: A read error may account for a junction end that differs from germline. This chain joins TRBV28 and TRBJ1-2, with 7 positions matching TRBD1. The CDR3 consists of 13 residues. Germline V gene sequence: CDR1 MDHEN, CDR2 SYDVKM. The CDR3 is CASQTGAPYGCTF. The CDR3 DNA sequence: TGTGCCAGCCAAACAGGGGCCCCCTATGGCTGCACCTTC.

The chain uses TRBV3-1 and TRBJ2-7; D remains ambiguous. This CDR3 contains 14 residues. The ends were cut back, 4 bases at V and 1 base at J, with 11 bases in the middle. The V gene's germline CDR1 is LGHDT and CDR2 YNNKEL (reference sequence). This CDR3 reads CASSLGFSSYEQYF. The DNA of the CDR3 is TGTGCCAGCAGCCTCGGGTTTTCGTCCTACGAGCAGTACTTC.